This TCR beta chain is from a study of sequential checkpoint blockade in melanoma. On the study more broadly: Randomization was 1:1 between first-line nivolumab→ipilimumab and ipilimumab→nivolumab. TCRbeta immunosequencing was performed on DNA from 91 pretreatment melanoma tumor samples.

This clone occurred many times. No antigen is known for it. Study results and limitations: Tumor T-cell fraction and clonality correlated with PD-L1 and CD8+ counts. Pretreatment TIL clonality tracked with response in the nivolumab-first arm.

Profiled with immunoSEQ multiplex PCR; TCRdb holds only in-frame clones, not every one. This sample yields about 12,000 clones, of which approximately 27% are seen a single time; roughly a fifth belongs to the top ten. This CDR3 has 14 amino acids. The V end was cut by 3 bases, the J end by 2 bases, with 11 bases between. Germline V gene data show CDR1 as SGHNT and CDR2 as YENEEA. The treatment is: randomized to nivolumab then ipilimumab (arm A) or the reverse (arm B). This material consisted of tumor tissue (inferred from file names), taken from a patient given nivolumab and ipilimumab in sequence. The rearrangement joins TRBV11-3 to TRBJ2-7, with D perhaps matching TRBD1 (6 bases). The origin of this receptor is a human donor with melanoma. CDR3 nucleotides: TGTGCCAGCAGCTTGGCCGAGGGGGCCTACGAGCAGTACTTC. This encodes CASSLAEGAYEQYF.